The 32 T cell receptor beta chains below come from one sample, sequenced in a study of cytomegalovirus exposure and HLA in healthy donors. PCR primers comprised 60 Vbeta and 13 Jbeta primers. Produced via immunoSEQ multiplex PCR; TCRdb's table is partial and in-frame only. The repertoire holds about 250,000 clones, with nearly 95% as singletons. Material for sequencing was PBMCs. These receptors all come from a girl aged 2 to 10 in good health and CMV-seronegative.

The chain is built from TRBV9 and TRBJ1-3; D may be TRBD1 (6 bases). The germline CDR1 and CDR2 sequences are SGDLS and YYNGEE. The CDR3 sequence is 12 residues long. Trimming took 2 bases from V and 7 from J, leaving 7 bases between them. The CDR3 loop is CASSVTGNTIYF. CDR3 DNA sequence: TGTGCCAGCAGCGTTACAGGGAACACCATATATTTT.

This chain uses TRBV7-7 with TRBJ2-5, with 11 bases fitting TRBD2. The end of the DNA aligns better with TRBJ2-7, so the J call may be wrong. CDR3 size: 14 residues. The germline gives CDR1 SSHAT, CDR2 FNYEAQ (reference sequence). CDR3 bases: TGTGCTAGCTCAATAGCGGGGGGGTCCTACGAGCAGTACTTC. This sequence encodes CASSIAGGSYEQYF.

This clone has just one count. This chain uses TRBV10-3 with TRBJ2-1; perhaps TRBD1 as D (5 bases). V was shortened by 6 bases and J by 2 bases, with 11 bases between the two germline ends. CDR3 length equals 14 residues. In germline, CDR1 is ENHRY, CDR2 SYGVKD. In DNA, the CDR3 is TGTGCCATCAGAAGACAGATGACCTACAATGAGCAGTTCTTC. This codes for CAIRRQMTYNEQFF.

The V call is TRBV30, the J call TRBJ1-4, with TRBD1 as a possible D gene (6 bases). Between the trimmed V and J ends, which lost 6 bases and 2 bases, there was a span of 10 bases. The CDR3 has 13 amino acids. Germline values: CDR1 GTSNPN, CDR2 SVGIG (reference sequence). The CDR3 is CACAQGTNEKLFF. DNA of the CDR3: TGTGCCTGCGCACAGGGTACTAATGAAAAACTGTTTTTT. Drawing the rest from reference TRBV30 and TRBJ1-4, the complete variable domain is SQTIHQWPATLVQPVGSPLSLECTVEGTSNPNLYWYRQAAGRGLQLLFYSVGIGQISSEVPQNLSASRPQDRQFILSSKKLLLSDSGFYLCACAQGTNEKLFFGSGTQLSVL.

The J gene is TRBJ2-7, the V gene TRBV6-1; 7 nucleotides align to TRBD1. Germline-derived CDR1 and CDR2 are MNHNS and SASEGT. The CDR3 totals 15 residues. V lost 1 base and J lost 4; bases outside the gene matches: 7. CDR3 nucleotides: TGTGCCAGCAGTGAAGGCCGGGACAGATTATACGAGCAGTACTTC. Protein: CASSEGRDRLYEQYF.

This clone was seen a single time. The chain links TRBV5-5 to TRBJ1-1, with D possibly being TRBD1 (6 bases). V was clipped by 3 bases and J by 4 bases, with 13 bases between them. In germline, CDR1 is SGHKS, CDR2 YYEKEE (reference sequence). There are 14 residues in the CDR3. CDR3 bases: TGTGCCAGCAGCTCGTTGGGGGCGAGCACTGAAGCTTTCTTT. This translates into CASSSLGASTEAFF.

The V gene is TRBV5-6, the J gene TRBJ1-1, with D perhaps matching TRBD1 (6 bases). The CDR3 is 15 residues long. Trimming cost V 0 bases and J 7 bases, with 16 bases left between them. Looked up from germline, CDR1 is SGHDT and CDR2 is YYEEEE. The DNA of the CDR3 is TGTGCCAGCAGCTTGGCCCCAGGGGCTGGGGTTGAAGCTTTCTTT. Translation gives CASSLAPGAGVEAFF.

This sequence joins TRBV5-4 and TRBJ1-2; TRBD1 matches at 7 bases. The CDR3 runs 15 residues. J was trimmed by 6 bases and V by 0 bases; bases with no gene match: 8. CDR1 and CDR2 from the germline V gene are SGHNT and YYREEE (reference sequence). The CDR3: CASSLGGTVTNGYTF. As DNA, the CDR3 is TGTGCCAGCAGCTTGGGAGGGACAGTAACGAATGGCTACACCTTC.

This clone was recorded a few times. The rearrangement links TRBV5-6 to TRBJ1-1; a weak D match, TRBD1 (5 bases). There are 15 residues in the CDR3. Germline CDR1 and CDR2: SGHDT and YYEEEE. Trimming pared 1 base from V and 5 bases from J, leaving 15 bases between. For the CDR3, the DNA is TGTGCCAGCAGCTTGCAGGGTTTCGGTGGTACTGAAGCTTTCTTT. Translation gives CASSLQGFGGTEAFF.

The CDR3 DNA reads TGTGCCAGCAGCTTAGTTGGCGGGAGGTACAATGAGCAGTTCTTC. As protein: CASSLVGGRYNEQFF. The gene calls are TRBV7-6 and TRBJ2-1, with 8 nucleotides matching TRBD2. CDR3 length: 15 amino acids. Germline V gene lookup returns CDR1 SGHVS and CDR2 FNYEAQ. After removal of 1 base from V and 4 bases from J, the junction contained 3 bases not matched to a gene.

The rearrangement uses TRBV5-1 and TRBJ2-1; 7 nucleotides agree with TRBD2. The CDR3 totals 15 residues. Germline V gene data show CDR1 as SGHRS and CDR2 as YFSETQ. V trimming: 4 bases; J trimming: 8 bases; junction bases outside the gene matches: 12. DNA for the CDR3: TGCGCCAGCAGCCGGGAGCGGGAAGGGTTAGATGAGCAGTTCTTC. Its translation: CASSREREGLDEQFF.

The chain joins TRBV2 to TRBJ2-7, with D perhaps matching TRBD1 (5 bases). The CDR3 sequence is 16 residues long. The V gene lost 6 bases and the J gene lost 3 bases, with 21 bases spanning the gap. Germline CDR1 SNHLY, CDR2 FYNNEI. CDR3 DNA sequence: TGTGCCAGCAGGGGGCACGTAGCACATACTTTCTACGAGCAGTACTTC. This gives the protein CASRGHVAHTFYEQYF. The variable domain in full, with the rest retrieved from reference TRBV2 and TRBJ2-7, is EPEVTQTPSHQVTQMGQEVILRCVPISNHLYFYWYRQILGQKVEFLVSFYNNEISEKSEIFDDQFSVERPDGSNFTLKIRSTKLEDSAMYFCASRGHVAHTFYEQYFGPGTRLTVT.

The J gene is TRBJ2-7, the V gene TRBV6-5, with D unresolved. The CDR3 sequence is 12 residues long. V shed 6 bases and J shed 2 bases, with 8 bases lying between them. Germline V gene sequence: CDR1 MNHEY, CDR2 SVGAGI. For the CDR3, the DNA is TGTGCCAGCAGCTTAGCCACCTACGAGCAGTACTTC. Translated: CASSLATYEQYF.

This clone has just one count. This rearrangement joins TRBV2 to TRBJ2-7; TRBD2 matches at 10 bases. The CDR3 totals 16 residues. The J segment lost 5 bases and the V segment lost 2 bases, leaving 9 bases of the junction unmatched. CDR1 SNHLY and CDR2 FYNNEI come from the germline V gene. Here the CDR3 reads CASSERWLAGEDEQYF. The CDR3, as DNA: TGTGCCAGCAGTGAAAGATGGCTAGCGGGAGAAGACGAGCAGTACTTC.

V and J are TRBV18 and TRBJ2-7; 13 bases agree with TRBD2. The CDR3 runs to 16 residues. Losses at the gene ends were 4 bases for V and 2 bases for J; bases not matched to a gene: 5. Germline V gene lookup returns CDR1 KGHSH and CDR2 LQKENI. In DNA, the CDR3 is TGTGCCAGCTCACAACCGGGACTAGCGGGAACCTACGAGCAGTACTTC. Protein product: CASSQPGLAGTYEQYF.

The V gene is TRBV7-6, the J gene TRBJ2-5; 7 bases align to TRBD2. Per the germline V gene, CDR1 is SGHVS and CDR2 is FNYEAQ. V trimming: 1 base; J trimming: 1 base; junction bases outside the gene matches: 6. CDR3 length: 16 residues. Here the CDR3 reads CASSLEIGGIQETQYF. CDR3 bases: TGTGCCAGCAGCTTAGAGATCGGGGGGATCCAAGAGACCCAGTACTTC. Full variable domain (missing parts from reference TRBV7-6 and TRBJ2-5): GAGVSQSPRYKVTKRGQDVALRCDPISGHVSLYWYRQALGQGPEFLTYFNYEAQQDKSGLPNDRFSAERPEGSISTLTIQRTEQRDSAMYRCASSLEIGGIQETQYFGPGTRLLVL.

The rearrangement links TRBV28 to TRBJ2-3; TRBD2 matches 9 bases. The germline CDR1 and CDR2 sequences are MDHEN and SYDVKM. J lost 2 bases, V lost 5 bases, and 5 bases had no gene match. The CDR3 covers 15 residues. CDR3 sequence reads: CASSPQRGDTDTQYF. The CDR3 coding sequence is TGTGCCAGCAGTCCTCAGCGGGGGGACACAGATACGCAGTATTTT.

V and J are TRBV9 and TRBJ1-5; TRBD1 agrees at 7 bases. V was pared by 7 bases and J by 0 bases, with 4 bases of the junction left unmatched. Per the germline V gene, CDR1 is SGDLS and CDR2 is YYNGEE. There are 14 residues in the CDR3. The CDR3 loop reads CASGRGDSNQPQHF. The DNA for the CDR3 is TGTGCCAGCGGCAGGGGGGATAGCAATCAGCCCCAGCATTTT.

The chain is built from TRBV5-1 and TRBJ2-1; 12 nucleotides line up with TRBD2. Losses at the gene ends were 4 bases for V and 4 bases for J; bases not matched to a gene: 3. This CDR3 spans 15 amino acids. Germline lookup yields CDR1 SGHRS and CDR2 YFSETQ. The CDR3 reads CASSTGTSGYNEQFF. DNA of the CDR3: TGCGCCAGCAGCACCGGGACTAGCGGGTACAATGAGCAGTTCTTC.

This sequence joins TRBV5-8 and TRBJ1-6, with 7 bases lining up with TRBD1. Germline CDR1 SGHTS, CDR2 YDEGEE. This CDR3 contains 15 residues. The V gene end was trimmed by 4 bases and the J gene end by 9 bases; junction bases not matched to a gene: 10. CDR3 DNA sequence: TGTGCCAGCAGCCCTCCAGGGGGTCGAAGTTCACCCCTCCACTTT. Protein product: CASSPPGGRSSPLHF.

The chain employs TRBV19 and TRBJ2-1; 9 bases align to TRBD2. Losses at the gene ends were 0 bases for V and 4 bases for J; bases not matched to a gene: 1. The CDR3 is 15 amino acids. Germline assignment: CDR1 LNHDA and CDR2 SQIVND (reference sequence). The CDR3, as DNA: TGTGCCAGTAGTATAGATAGCGGGGGATACAATGAGCAGTTCTTC. Its translation: CASSIDSGGYNEQFF. Complete variable domain (other parts from reference TRBV19 and TRBJ2-1): DGGITQSPKYLFRKEGQNVTLSCEQNLNHDAMYWYRQDPGQGLRLIYYSQIVNDFQKGDIAEGYSVSREKKESFPLTVTSAQKNPTAFYLCASSIDSGGYNEQFFGPGTRLTVL.

J is TRBJ1-1 and V is TRBV6-5; no reliable D call. The CDR3 contains 13 residues. V was cut by 4 bases and J by 0 bases, with 6 bases left in between. Germline CDR1 is MNHEY and CDR2 is SVGAGI. This CDR3 is CASSSLLNTEAFF. CDR3 sequence (DNA): TGTGCCAGCAGTTCCCTCTTGAACACTGAAGCTTTCTTT.

The chain has TRBV6-5 and TRBJ1-2, with 7 positions matching TRBD1. CDR3 size: 13 residues. V lost 5 bases to trimming and J lost 4 bases; unmatched junction nucleotides: 4. Germline-derived CDR1 and CDR2 are MNHEY and SVGAGI. The CDR3 DNA reads as TGTGCCAGCAGTGGGGGACAGCTCTATGGCTACACCTTC. It specifies CASSGGQLYGYTF.

The V and J genes are TRBV7-8 and TRBJ2-1, with 7 positions matching TRBD2. J gave up 9 bases and V 1 base, and 9 bases lay outside the gene matches. CDR3 length equals 15 residues. Per germline, CDR1 SGHVS and CDR2 FQNEAQ. In DNA form, the CDR3 reads TGTGCCAGCAGCTTAGTAGGCCTTACGGGGGGTGAGCAGTTCTTC. Amino acid sequence: CASSLVGLTGGEQFF.

This clone came up once. The gene calls are TRBV5-1 and TRBJ2-1; a weak D match, TRBD1 (5 bases). The CDR3 has 15 residues. CDR1 SGHRS and CDR2 YFSETQ come from the germline V gene. With 0 bases removed from V and 10 bases from J, the gap between germline ends came to 17 bases. This chain's CDR3 is CASSLEIWGPREQFF. The DNA for the CDR3 is TGCGCCAGCAGCTTGGAAATTTGGGGCCCAAGGGAGCAGTTCTTC.

This sequence joins TRBV28 and TRBJ1-5; unclear D gene. V lost 6 bases and J 0 bases, leaving 12 bases between the germline ends. Per the germline V gene, CDR1 is MDHEN and CDR2 is SYDVKM. The CDR3 length is 15 residues. The CDR3 here is CASRFWRYSNQPQHF. CDR3 coding DNA: TGTGCCAGCAGATTTTGGAGGTATAGCAATCAGCCCCAGCATTTT.

J is TRBJ2-2 and V is TRBV29-1, with D possibly TRBD2 on 7 matching bases. Germline CDR1 and CDR2: SQVTM and ANQGSEA. This CDR3 has 14 amino acids. Between the trimmed V and J ends, which lost 2 bases and 7 bases, there was a span of 14 bases. The CDR3 is CSVERGAGNGELFF. In nucleotides, the CDR3 is TGCAGCGTTGAACGGGGGGCAGGTAACGGGGAGCTGTTTTTT.

This clone showed up just a few times. The chain recombines TRBV19 with TRBJ2-7, with TRBD1 matching over 9 bases. After removal of 5 bases from V and 0 bases from J, the junction contained 8 bases not matched to a gene. This CDR3 is 16 amino acids long. Germline loops: CDR1 LNHDA, CDR2 SQIVND (reference sequence). The DNA of the CDR3 is TGTGCCAGTAGTTCGGCCGGGACAGGGAGCTCCTACGAGCAGTACTTC. Translating it yields CASSSAGTGSSYEQYF.

This rearrangement joins TRBV7-2 to TRBJ2-1, with TRBD2 as a possible D gene (5 bases). This CDR3 has 16 amino acids. V lost 6 bases to trimming and J lost 5 bases, with 20 bases between them. Germline CDR1 SGHTA, CDR2 FQGNSA. CDR3 sequence: CASSSSSGLYNNEQFF. CDR3 nucleotides: TGTGCCAGCAGTTCGAGCAGCGGACTTTATAACAATGAGCAGTTCTTC.

This chain links TRBV5-1 with TRBJ2-2; perhaps TRBD2 as D (6 bases). CDR3 length: 13 amino acids. Deletions cut 1 base from V and 7 bases from J, with 8 bases between. Germline V gene sequence: CDR1 SGHRS, CDR2 YFSETQ. In nucleotides, the CDR3 is TGCGCCAGCAGCTTGCGGGGAGGCGGGGAGCTGTTTTTT. It encodes CASSLRGGGELFF.

The rearrangement uses TRBV6-6 and TRBJ2-5, with 10 bases that match TRBD2. Germline V gene data show CDR1 as MNHNY and CDR2 as SVGAGI (reference sequence). V trimming: 6 bases; J trimming: 0 bases; junction bases outside the gene matches: 7. This CDR3 has 16 amino acids. CDR3 sequence (DNA): TGTGCCAGCAGCAAGCTAGCGGGGGCCTACCAAGAGACCCAGTACTTC. It is translated as CASSKLAGAYQETQYF.

Only a few counts were recorded for this clone. J is TRBJ2-7 and V is TRBV2, with 9 bases fitting TRBD1. Germline V gene data show CDR1 as SNHLY and CDR2 as FYNNEI. CDR3 length: 15 residues. With 6 bases clipped from V and 5 bases from J, the junction kept 11 bases outside the gene matches. CDR3 sequence: CASSAGTGQGNEQYF. In DNA form, the CDR3 reads TGTGCCAGCAGCGCCGGGACAGGGCAAGGAAACGAGCAGTACTTC. Full variable domain (rest looked up from reference TRBV2 and TRBJ2-7): EPEVTQTPSHQVTQMGQEVILRCVPISNHLYFYWYRQILGQKVEFLVSFYNNEISEKSEIFDDQFSVERPDGSNFTLKIRSTKLEDSAMYFCASSAGTGQGNEQYFGPGTRLTVT.